The 24 T cell receptor beta chains reported below all come from one sample, sequenced in a study of blood T cells in healthy people across ages. A second about 7 to 11 cycle PCR used barcoded and J-beta primers. MiXCR, applied by TCRdb to the 5' RACE reads, yields one record per CDR3 protein. The data hold some 1.4 million distinct CDR3 sequences, with 42% observed a single time. The sample was blood. These receptors all come from a woman younger than 30 in good health.

This clonotype was seen ten or more times. This chain uses TRBV11-2 with TRBJ2-1, with 13 bases fitting TRBD2. This CDR3 contains 17 residues. Germline V gene data show CDR1 as SGHAT and CDR2 as FQNNGV. Unmatched junction bases numbered 12, after V lost 5 bases and J lost 8 bases. The CDR3 loop reads CASSPNTGTSGVDEQFF. The CDR3 region has the DNA TGTGCCAGCAGCCCAAATACCGGGACTAGCGGGGTTGATGAGCAGTTCTTC.

This clonotype occurred once. The chain recombines TRBV5-1 with TRBJ1-1, with a weak D call TRBD1 (6 bases). Germline V lookup: CDR1 SGHRS, CDR2 YFSETQ. The CDR3 contains 15 residues. Trimming stripped 6 bases from V and 1 base from J, with 16 bases between. The DNA for the CDR3 is TGCGCCAGCACCCTCCAGACAGGAGAGAACACTGAAGCTTTCTTT. It translates to CASTLQTGENTEAFF.

This clonotype was seen a few times. In nucleotides, the CDR3 is TGTGCCAGCAGCAAAGCGGGGGCGAGCTCCTACAATGAGCAGTTCTTC. As protein: CASSKAGASSYNEQFF. J is TRBJ2-1 and V is TRBV7-9, with 8 bases matching TRBD2. Looked up from germline, CDR1 is SEHNR and CDR2 is FQNEAQ (reference sequence). V was clipped by 5 bases and J by 0 bases; unmatched bases: 6. The CDR3 sequence is 16 residues long.

A word on this clonotype: Germline and junction disagree at one end, which may indicate a read error. The rearrangement links TRBV3-1 to TRBJ2-3; D remains ambiguous. The CDR3 contains 13 residues. Germline-derived CDR1 and CDR2 are LGHDT and YNNKEL (reference sequence). The CDR3 sequence is CARSQFLSDTQYF. CDR3 in DNA: TGTGCCCGCAGCCAATTCCTCTCAGATACGCAGTATTTT.

The chain has TRBV27 and TRBJ2-1, with 12 bases fitting TRBD2. The J call is doubtful: the DNA matches TRBJ2-7 better. The CDR3 contains 17 residues. The V gene's germline CDR1 is MNHEY and CDR2 SMNVEV (reference sequence). In DNA, the CDR3 is TGTGCCAGCAGTTTATTCTGGCTAGCGGGAGGGTACAATGAGCAGTACTTC. Amino acids: CASSLFWLAGGYNEQYF.

This clonotype has just a few counts. The chain joins TRBV7-2 to TRBJ2-2; 10 bases map to TRBD1. The germline V gene has CDR1 SGHTA and CDR2 FQGNSA. The CDR3 totals 15 residues. V shed 6 bases and J 6 bases; nucleotides not matched to a gene: 7. CDR3 DNA: TGTGCCAGCAGTCACCCGGGACAGGGGCCCGGGGAGCTGTTTTTT. Translation gives CASSHPGQGPGELFF. Combining the CDR3 with reference TRBV7-2 and TRBJ2-2 gives the whole variable domain GAGVSQSPSNKVTEKGKDVELRCDPISGHTALYWYRQSLGQGLEFLIYFQGNSAPDKSGLPSDRFSAERTGGSVSTLTIQRTQQEDSAVYLCASSHPGQGPGELFFGEGSRLTVL.

The rearrangement joins TRBV20-1 to TRBJ1-2; D ambiguous. The CDR3 is 14 residues long. Trimming removed 0 bases at V and 0 bases at J, with 8 bases between. Germline assignment: CDR1 DFQATT and CDR2 SNEGSKA (reference sequence). This CDR3 reads CSAREGSTNYGYTF. The DNA of the CDR3 is TGCAGTGCTAGAGAGGGCAGTACTAACTATGGCTACACCTTC.

This clonotype was detected only a few times. J is TRBJ2-1 and V is TRBV14, with 14 bases aligning to TRBD2. The junction had 9 bases not matched to a gene; V was cut back by 4 bases and J by 7 bases. This CDR3 contains 17 residues. CDR1 is SGHDN, CDR2 FVKESK, per germline. The CDR3 DNA sequence: TGTGCCAGCAGCCCTAGACTAGCGGGAGGGCCGGGGAATGAGCAGTTCTTC. Amino acids: CASSPRLAGGPGNEQFF. Full variable domain (rest looked up from reference TRBV14 and TRBJ2-1): EAGVTQFPSHSVIEKGQTVTLRCDPISGHDNLYWYRRVMGKEIKFLLHFVKESKQDESGMPNNRFLAERTGGTYSTLKVQPAELEDSGVYFCASSPRLAGGPGNEQFFGPGTRLTVL.

This clonotype has just a few counts. V is TRBV12-3 or TRBV12-4 and J is TRBJ1-2; perhaps TRBD1 as D (5 bases). CDR3 length equals 14 residues. The ends were cut back, 8 bases at V and 4 bases at J, with 17 bases in the middle. The CDR3 loop reads CASPSLGGGYGYTF. CDR3 bases: TGTGCCAGCCCAAGCCTAGGCGGGGGCTATGGCTACACCTTC.

J is TRBJ2-3 and V is TRBV5-4; D is uncertain. Germline V gene sequence: CDR1 SGHNT, CDR2 YYREEE (reference sequence). There are 11 residues in the CDR3. The V gene lost 3 bases and the J gene lost 5 bases, with 4 bases spanning the gap. CDR3 sequence reads: CASSWEDTQYF. The CDR3 DNA reads TGTGCCAGCAGCTGGGAAGATACGCAGTATTTT.

This clonotype has only a few counts. The V and J genes are TRBV12-3 or TRBV12-4 and TRBJ2-3; TRBD2 is a possible D gene (6 bases). The CDR3 extends over 15 amino acids. The V and J ends lost 7 bases and 4 bases respectively, with 18 bases between them. The CDR3, as DNA: TGTGCCAGCACCCCGATGGCCGGAGGGCCAGATACGCAGTATTTT. It yields the protein CASTPMAGGPDTQYF.

This chain connects TRBV21-1 to TRBJ1-4; the D call TRBD1 from the table was never checked on the DNA. TRBV21-1 is annotated as a pseudogene. The CDR3 is 14 residues long. The CDR3 protein is CASNKGTGDGELFF. The CDR3, as DNA: TGTGCCAGCAACAAGGGGACGGGGGATGGGGAACTGTTTTTT.

CDR3 sequence reads: CSTLGGTSTDTQYF. The DNA of the CDR3 is TGCAGTACCCTCGGCGGGACTAGCACAGATACGCAGTATTTT. The chain is built from TRBV20-1 and TRBJ2-3; weak D call: TRBD2 (6 bases). V dropped 8 bases and J dropped 0 bases, with 15 bases sitting between them. Germline-derived CDR1 and CDR2 are DFQATT and SNEGSKA (reference sequence). The CDR3 totals 14 residues.

The chain recombines TRBV6-2 or TRBV6-3 with TRBJ2-1; perhaps D is TRBD1 or TRBD2 (6 bases each). Germline V gene lookup returns CDR1 MNHEY and CDR2 SVGEGT. The CDR3 covers 16 residues. V dropped 10 bases and J dropped 7 bases, with 26 bases sitting between them. The CDR3 DNA follows: TGTGCCATTTCCAAGGGGGGCCCCGCCGAGGGGAATGAGCAGTTCTTC. It translates to CAISKGGPAEGNEQFF.

This clonotype was observed a handful of times. This chain connects TRBV6-1 to TRBJ1-4; the match to TRBD1 covers 8 bases. The length of the CDR3 is 15 residues. Germline values: CDR1 MNHNS, CDR2 SASEGT. V lost 9 bases and J lost 8; bases outside the gene matches: 14. CDR3 amino acids: CASRTGQGRGEKLFF. As DNA, the CDR3 is TGTGCCAGTCGAACCGGACAGGGTCGGGGGGAAAAACTGTTTTTT.

This sequence joins TRBV28 and TRBJ1-4; D remains ambiguous. V lost 7 bases and J lost 5, with 11 bases in between. From germline, CDR1 is MDHEN and CDR2 SYDVKM. This CDR3 is 13 amino acids long. DNA for the CDR3: TGTGCCAGCACCCCAGTAGGGAATGAAAAACTGTTTTTT. Amino acids: CASTPVGNEKLFF.

This chain joins TRBV7-8 and TRBJ2-7, with D possibly TRBD1 on 6 matching bases. The CDR3 is made up of 16 amino acids. Trimming removed 5 bases at V and 0 bases at J, with 17 bases between. In germline, CDR1 is SGHVS, CDR2 FQNEAQ. CDR3 region: CASSPETGISSYEQYF. DNA for the CDR3: TGTGCCAGCAGCCCCGAGACAGGAATTAGCTCCTACGAGCAGTACTTC.

This clonotype showed up just a few times. The chain combines TRBV9 with TRBJ2-3; D possibly uses TRBD1 or TRBD2 (6 bases each). Per germline, CDR1 SGDLS and CDR2 YYNGEE. V shed 7 bases and J shed 2 bases, with 14 bases lying between them. This CDR3 has 14 amino acids. CDR3 loop: CASVSGANTDTQYF. DNA for the CDR3: TGTGCCAGCGTGTCGGGGGCGAACACAGATACGCAGTATTTT.

The genes are TRBV5-1 and TRBJ2-7; 8 bases fit TRBD2. The CDR3 extends over 14 amino acids. The germline V gene encodes CDR1 SGHRS and CDR2 YFSETQ. The V gene end was trimmed by 3 bases and the J gene end by 6 bases; junction bases not matched to a gene: 8. Here the CDR3 reads CASSSGLVLGEQYF. The CDR3 DNA reads TGCGCCAGCAGCTCGGGACTAGTATTGGGCGAGCAGTACTTC.

The sample holds a few counts of this clonotype. This chain connects TRBV5-1 to TRBJ1-1; TRBD1 might be the D (5 bases). CDR1 SGHRS and CDR2 YFSETQ come from the germline V gene. Between the trimmed V and J ends, which lost 5 bases and 1 base, there was a span of 12 bases. This CDR3 region has 14 residues. The CDR3 DNA follows: TGCGCCAGCAGAATCGCCACAGGGAACACTGAAGCTTTCTTT. Residues: CASRIATGNTEAFF.

The chain recombines TRBV3-1 with TRBJ2-1, with 7 bases identical to TRBD2. Trimming at V came to 1 base and at J to 4 bases, leaving 7 bases not matched to a gene. The germline V gene has CDR1 LGHDT and CDR2 YNNKEL (reference sequence). CDR3 length: 16 residues. CDR3 loop: CASSQVRLADYNEQFF. CDR3 in DNA: TGTGCCAGCAGCCAAGTTCGCCTAGCGGATTACAATGAGCAGTTCTTC.

In its sample, this clonotype was seen many times. V is TRBV28 and J is TRBJ2-7; the D is unclear. Germline-derived CDR1 and CDR2 are MDHEN and SYDVKM. This CDR3 has 12 amino acids. With 6 bases removed from V and 2 bases from J, the gap between germline ends came to 8 bases. The CDR3 coding sequence is TGTGCCAGCAGCCAACGGACCTACGAGCAGTACTTC. It codes for CASSQRTYEQYF.

This clonotype was found a few times. The chain carries TRBV20-1 and TRBJ2-3, with a tentative D call TRBD2 (6 bases). V was clipped by 8 bases and J by 0 bases, with 15 bases between them. This CDR3 is built from 14 residues. In germline, CDR1 is DFQATT, CDR2 SNEGSKA (reference sequence). CDR3 nucleotides: TGCAGTCCGATGGGCGGGGCGAGCACAGATACGCAGTATTTT. Translated, it gives CSPMGGASTDTQYF.

This clonotype was seen a single time. The J gene is TRBJ2-5, the V gene TRBV5-1; TRBD2 aligns across 7 bases. V lost 0 bases and J lost 5; bases outside the gene matches: 7. The CDR3 contains 15 residues. Germline lookup yields CDR1 SGHRS and CDR2 YFSETQ. In nucleotides, the CDR3 is TGCGCCAGCAGCTTGGCCGGGCGGGAGTGGGAGACCCAGTACTTC. It specifies CASSLAGREWETQYF.